A selection of T cell receptor beta chains follows, all from one sample in a study of blood T cell repertoires in COVID-19. Generated by immunoSEQ multiplex PCR, the TCRdb table keeps only in-frame clones and is missing some. This table has about 160,000 clones, approximately 80% appearing once. Sequences were obtained from PBMCs or T cells enriched from blood (not recorded which). The receptors here all came from a man in his forties who had recovered from COVID-19. The CDR3 runs from the conserved cysteine through the conserved F or W. A D gene is named only where the DNA matches it firmly. Part of the rows lack a size; the others show once, few, many or a class for expanded clones.

clone size	D gene	CDR3 length	V gene	J gene	CDR3 DNA	CDR3 protein
-	TRBD2	15	TRBV10-3	TRBJ2-3	TGTGCCATCACCGAGGGGACTAGCTTTCAAGATACGCAGTATTTT	CAITEGTSFQDTQYF
-	-	12	TRBV7-2	TRBJ2-1	TGTGCCAGCAGCTTAATGGTACCCGAGAGGTTCTTC	CASSLMVPERFF
-	-	14	TRBV5-4	TRBJ2-5	TGTGCCAGCAGCTTGGTTGGCGGGCAAGAGACCCAGTACTTC	CASSLVGGQETQYF
once	-	14	TRBV18	TRBJ1-5	TGTGCCAGCTCACCAGGGGCTGGCAATCAGCCCCAGCATTTT	CASSPGAGNQPQHF
-	-	13	TRBV5-4	TRBJ2-7	TGTGCCAGCAGCTTAGGGACTGGCTACGAGCAGTACTTC	CASSLGTGYEQYF
-	TRBD1	15	TRBV7-6	TRBJ1-4	TGTGCCAGCAGTGGGGCAGGGGGCGCTAATGAAAAACTGTTTTTT	CASSGAGGANEKLFF
once	TRBD1	13	TRBV29-1	TRBJ2-2	TGCAGCGGCCGACAGGGGAGCGCCGGGGAGCTGTTTTTT	CSGRQGSAGELFF
once	-	13	TRBV27	TRBJ1-1	TGTGCCAGCAGACAGGGATTGAACACTGAAGCTTTCTTT	CASRQGLNTEAFF
-	TRBD1	14	TRBV25-1	TRBJ2-1	TGTGCCAGCAGAGGGACAGGTATCTACAATGAGCAGTTCTTC	CASRGTGIYNEQFF
-	TRBD2	16	TRBV7-6	TRBJ2-5	TGTGCCAGCAGCTTAGGACTAGCGGGGGGCCAAGAGACCCAGTACTTC	CASSLGLAGGQETQYF
few	TRBD1	16	TRBV5-4	TRBJ2-1	TGTGCCAGCAGCGCCTCGGCGGGACAGGGGGTGAATGAGCAGTTCTTC	CASSASAGQGVNEQFF
-	TRBD2	15	TRBV2	TRBJ2-4	TGTGCCAGCAGCCAGACTAGCGGGGTAAAAAACATTCAGTACTTC	CASSQTSGVKNIQYF
-	-	15	TRBV15	TRBJ1-4	TGTGCCACCAGCACCTATCTAGCAACTAATGAAAAACTGTTTTTT	CATSTYLATNEKLFF
-	-	16	TRBV14	TRBJ2-5	TGTGCCAGCAGCCCGCACGGAGCGGGCCGCGGAGAGACCCAGTACTTC	CASSPHGAGRGETQYF
-	TRBD1	13	TRBV10-3	TRBJ1-2	TGTGCCATCAGTCCAAGAGGACAGGATGGCTACACCTTC	CAISPRGQDGYTF
-	TRBD1	14	TRBV7-3	TRBJ2-7	TGTGCCAGCAGCCAGGGACAGGGAGAGGGAGAGCAGTACTTC	CASSQGQGEGEQYF
-	-	14	TRBV5-6	TRBJ1-4	TGTGCCAGCAGCTTTTGGACAGCAAATGAAAAACTGTTTTTT	CASSFWTANEKLFF
-	-	16	TRBV6-5	TRBJ2-3	TGTGCCAGCAGTTACTCAGTAGTCCCCACCCCAGATACGCAGTATTTT	CASSYSVVPTPDTQYF
-	-	15	TRBV5-6	TRBJ1-5	TGTGCCAGCAGCTTGATGGAGAATAGCAATCAGCCCCAGCATTTT	CASSLMENSNQPQHF
-	-	14	TRBV7-2	TRBJ2-2	TGTGCCAGCAGTTGGGACTTGTCCACCGGGGAGCTGTTTTTT	CASSWDLSTGELFF
-	TRBD2	17	TRBV4-2	TRBJ2-3	TGTGCCAGCAGCCAACTAGCGGGGGGCGGGATCTCAGATACGCAGTATTTT	CASSQLAGGGISDTQYF
few	TRBD2	16	TRBV9	TRBJ2-2	TGTGCCAGCAGCGATAGCGGGGGGGCTAACACCGGGGAGCTGTTTTTT	CASSDSGGANTGELFF
-	TRBD1	15	TRBV5-1	TRBJ1-2	TGCGCCAGTGCCCCGACGAACAGGGGTAACTATGGCTACACCTTC	CASAPTNRGNYGYTF
once	-	13	TRBV29-1	TRBJ1-1	TGCATCGCCTTGGGGCTCATGAACACTGAAGCTTTCTTT	CIALGLMNTEAFF
-	-	13	TRBV6-5	TRBJ1-1	TGTGCCAGCATGAGAGGGGGGAACACTGAAGCTTTCTTT	CASMRGGNTEAFF
-	-	13	TRBV10-3	TRBJ1-5	TGTGCCATCACGGACAGAGAGAATCAGCCCCAGCATTTT	CAITDRENQPQHF
-	TRBD1	14	TRBV6-5	TRBJ1-5	TGTGCCAGCAGGACAGGGGGCATGTTTCAGCCCCAGCATTTT	CASRTGGMFQPQHF
-	-	13	TRBV2	TRBJ1-5	TGTGCCAGCATACAGGGATTAGGTCAGCCCCAGCATTTT	CASIQGLGQPQHF
-	-	11	TRBV20-1	TRBJ2-5	TGCAGTGCTATCACAGGGGAGACCCAGTACTTC	CSAITGETQYF
-	-	16	TRBV7-7	TRBJ1-3	TGTGCCAGCAGCTTGGGTAGACAGTACTCTGGAAACACCATATATTTT	CASSLGRQYSGNTIYF
-	-	15	TRBV11-2	TRBJ2-3	TGTGCCAGCAGCTTATTTGCCGGAGCTGAAGATACGCAGTATTTT	CASSLFAGAEDTQYF